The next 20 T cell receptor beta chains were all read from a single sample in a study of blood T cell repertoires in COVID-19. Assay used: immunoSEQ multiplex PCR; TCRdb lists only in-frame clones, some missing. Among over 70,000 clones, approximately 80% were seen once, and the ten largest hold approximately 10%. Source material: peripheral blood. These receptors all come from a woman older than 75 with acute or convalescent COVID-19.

The CDR3 DNA is TGTGCCAGCACAAGACAGGGGAGCAATCAGCCCCAGCATTTT. The encoded protein is CASTRQGSNQPQHF. This chain uses TRBV28 with TRBJ1-5; 8 positions match TRBD1. CDR1 is MDHEN, CDR2 SYDVKM, per germline. The CDR3 extends over 14 amino acids. The J segment lost 1 base and the V segment lost 7 bases, leaving 3 bases of the junction unmatched.

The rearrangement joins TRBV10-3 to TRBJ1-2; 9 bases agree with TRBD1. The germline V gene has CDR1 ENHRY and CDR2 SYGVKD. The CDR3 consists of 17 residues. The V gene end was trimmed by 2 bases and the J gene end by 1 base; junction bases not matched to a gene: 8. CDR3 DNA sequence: TGTGCCATCAGTGAGAGTTGGGGACAGGGACTTAACTATGGCTACACCTTC. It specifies CAISESWGQGLNYGYTF.

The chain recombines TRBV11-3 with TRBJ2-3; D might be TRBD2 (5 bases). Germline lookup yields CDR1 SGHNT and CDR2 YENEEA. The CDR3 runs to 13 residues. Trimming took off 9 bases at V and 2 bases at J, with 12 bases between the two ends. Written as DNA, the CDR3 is TGTGCCAGTCAATCACGGGACACAGATACGCAGTATTTT. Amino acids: CASQSRDTDTQYF.

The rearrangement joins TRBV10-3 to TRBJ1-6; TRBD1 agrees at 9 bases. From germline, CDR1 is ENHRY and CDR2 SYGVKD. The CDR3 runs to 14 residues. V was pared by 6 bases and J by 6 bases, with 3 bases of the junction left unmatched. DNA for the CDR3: TGTGCCATCAGGGGGGACAGGGTTAATTCACCCCTCCACTTT. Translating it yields CAIRGDRVNSPLHF.

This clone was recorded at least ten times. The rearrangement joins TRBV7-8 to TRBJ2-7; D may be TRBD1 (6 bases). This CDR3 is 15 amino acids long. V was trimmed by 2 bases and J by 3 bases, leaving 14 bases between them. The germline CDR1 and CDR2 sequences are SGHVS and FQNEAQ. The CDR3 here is CASSLSRDILYEQYF. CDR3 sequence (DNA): TGTGCCAGCAGCTTATCCCGGGACATCCTCTACGAGCAGTACTTC.

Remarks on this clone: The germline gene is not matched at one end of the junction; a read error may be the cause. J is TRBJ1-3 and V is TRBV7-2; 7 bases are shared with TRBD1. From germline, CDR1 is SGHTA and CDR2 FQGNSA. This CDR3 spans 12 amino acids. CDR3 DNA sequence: TGTGCCAGCAGCTCGAATAGACAGGGATTACATTTT. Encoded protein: CASSSNRQGLHF.

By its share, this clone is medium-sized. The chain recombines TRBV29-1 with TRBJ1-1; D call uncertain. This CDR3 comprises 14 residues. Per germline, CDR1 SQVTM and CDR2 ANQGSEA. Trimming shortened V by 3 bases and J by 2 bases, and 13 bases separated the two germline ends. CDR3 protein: CSVDWYRVNTEAFF. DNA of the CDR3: TGCAGCGTTGACTGGTATCGAGTAAACACTGAAGCTTTCTTT.

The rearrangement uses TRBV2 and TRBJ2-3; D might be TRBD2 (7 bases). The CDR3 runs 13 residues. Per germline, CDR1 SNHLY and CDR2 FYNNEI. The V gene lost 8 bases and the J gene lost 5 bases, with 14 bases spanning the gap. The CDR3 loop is CASLGGLGDTQYF. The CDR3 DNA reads TGTGCCAGCCTGGGGGGGCTAGGAGATACGCAGTATTTT.

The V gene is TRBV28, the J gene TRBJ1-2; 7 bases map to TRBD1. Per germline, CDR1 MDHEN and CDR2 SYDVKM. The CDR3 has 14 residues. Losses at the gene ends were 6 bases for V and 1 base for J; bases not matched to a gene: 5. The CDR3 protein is CASRPGQYNYGYTF. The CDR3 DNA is TGTGCCAGCAGGCCGGGACAGTATAACTATGGCTACACCTTC.

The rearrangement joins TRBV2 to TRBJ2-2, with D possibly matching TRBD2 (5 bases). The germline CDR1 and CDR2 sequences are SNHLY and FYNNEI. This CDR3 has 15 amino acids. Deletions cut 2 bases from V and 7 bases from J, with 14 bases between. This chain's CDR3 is CASSEIRGRGGELFF. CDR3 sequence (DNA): TGTGCCAGCAGTGAAATACGAGGTCGGGGCGGGGAGCTGTTTTTT. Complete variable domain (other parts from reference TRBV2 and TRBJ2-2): EPEVTQTPSHQVTQMGQEVILRCVPISNHLYFYWYRQILGQKVEFLVSFYNNEISEKSEIFDDQFSVERPDGSNFTLKIRSTKLEDSAMYFCASSEIRGRGGELFFGEGSRLTVL.

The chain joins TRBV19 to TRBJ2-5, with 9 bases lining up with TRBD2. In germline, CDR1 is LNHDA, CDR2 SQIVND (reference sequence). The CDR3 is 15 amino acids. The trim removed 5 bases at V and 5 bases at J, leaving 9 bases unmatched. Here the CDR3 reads CASSGLAGAWETQYF. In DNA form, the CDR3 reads TGTGCCAGTAGTGGGTTAGCGGGAGCATGGGAGACCCAGTACTTC.

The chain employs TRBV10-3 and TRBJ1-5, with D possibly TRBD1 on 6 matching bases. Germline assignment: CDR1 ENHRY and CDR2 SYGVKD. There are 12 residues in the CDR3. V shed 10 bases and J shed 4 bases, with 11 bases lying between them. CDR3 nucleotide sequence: TGTGCCACCGGGACACCAAATCAGCCCCAGCATTTT. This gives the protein CATGTPNQPQHF.

The CDR3 loop is CATAGGSSYNSPLHF. CDR3 nucleotides: TGTGCCACTGCAGGGGGAAGCTCCTATAATTCACCCCTCCACTTT. The chain combines TRBV10-3 with TRBJ1-6; 7 bases agree with TRBD1. Trimming took 10 bases from V and 0 from J; bases not matched to a gene: 6. The length of the CDR3 is 15 residues. Germline V CDR1 and CDR2: ENHRY, SYGVKD.

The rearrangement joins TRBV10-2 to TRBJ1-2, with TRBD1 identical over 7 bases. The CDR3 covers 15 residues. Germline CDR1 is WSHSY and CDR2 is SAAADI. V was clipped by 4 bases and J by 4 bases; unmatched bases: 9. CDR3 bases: TGCGCCAGCAGTGCACACAGGGGAAGTGGCTATGGCTACACCTTC. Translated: CASSAHRGSGYGYTF.

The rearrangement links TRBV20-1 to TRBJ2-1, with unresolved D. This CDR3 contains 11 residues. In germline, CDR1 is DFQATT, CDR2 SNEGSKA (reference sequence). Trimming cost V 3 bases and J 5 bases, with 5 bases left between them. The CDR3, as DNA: TGCAGTGCTAGTTCCAACAATGAGCAGTTCTTC. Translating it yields CSASSNNEQFF.

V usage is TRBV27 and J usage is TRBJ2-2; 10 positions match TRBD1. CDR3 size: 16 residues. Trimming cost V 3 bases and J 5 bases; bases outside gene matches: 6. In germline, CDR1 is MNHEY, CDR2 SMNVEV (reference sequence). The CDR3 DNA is TGTGCCAGCAGTTTCGCGGACAGGGGGGGGACCGGGGAGCTGTTTTTT. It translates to CASSFADRGGTGELFF.

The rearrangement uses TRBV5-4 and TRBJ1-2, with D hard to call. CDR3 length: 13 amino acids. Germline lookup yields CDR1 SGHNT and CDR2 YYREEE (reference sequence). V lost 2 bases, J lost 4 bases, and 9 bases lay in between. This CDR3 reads CASSFGESYGYTF. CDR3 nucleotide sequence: TGTGCCAGCAGCTTTGGAGAAAGCTATGGCTACACCTTC.

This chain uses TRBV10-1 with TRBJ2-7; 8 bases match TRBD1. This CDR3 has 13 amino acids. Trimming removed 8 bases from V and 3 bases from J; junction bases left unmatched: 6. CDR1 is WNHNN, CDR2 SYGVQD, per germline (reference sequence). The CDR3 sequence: CASGLRGHYEQYF. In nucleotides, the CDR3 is TGCGCCAGCGGCCTCAGGGGGCACTACGAGCAGTACTTC.

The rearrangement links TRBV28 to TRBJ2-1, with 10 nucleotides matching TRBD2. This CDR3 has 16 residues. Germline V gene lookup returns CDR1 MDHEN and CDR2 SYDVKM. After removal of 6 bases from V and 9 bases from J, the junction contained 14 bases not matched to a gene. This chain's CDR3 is CASRGLAGARLTEQFF. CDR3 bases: TGTGCCAGCAGGGGTCTAGCGGGAGCTCGATTGACTGAGCAGTTCTTC.

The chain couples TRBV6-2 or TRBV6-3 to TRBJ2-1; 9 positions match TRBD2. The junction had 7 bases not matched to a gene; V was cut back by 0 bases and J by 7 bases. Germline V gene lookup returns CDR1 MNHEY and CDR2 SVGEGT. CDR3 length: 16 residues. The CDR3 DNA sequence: TGTGCCAGCAGTTACTCCCCGGGACTAGCAAAAAATGAGCAGTTCTTC. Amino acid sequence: CASSYSPGLAKNEQFF.